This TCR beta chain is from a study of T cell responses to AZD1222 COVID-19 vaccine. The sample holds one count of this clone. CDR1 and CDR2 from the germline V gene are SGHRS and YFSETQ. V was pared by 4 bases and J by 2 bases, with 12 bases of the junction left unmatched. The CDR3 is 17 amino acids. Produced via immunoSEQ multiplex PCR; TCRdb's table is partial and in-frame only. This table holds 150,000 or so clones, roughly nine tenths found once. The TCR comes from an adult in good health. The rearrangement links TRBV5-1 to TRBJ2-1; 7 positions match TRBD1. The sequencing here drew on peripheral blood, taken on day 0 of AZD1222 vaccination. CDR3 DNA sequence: TGCGCCAGCAGCGAGCCCTCCCTGGGACAGCCCTACAATGAGCAGTTCTTC. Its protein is CASSEPSLGQPYNEQFF. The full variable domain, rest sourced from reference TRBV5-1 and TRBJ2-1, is KAGVTQTPRYLIKTRGQQVTLSCSPISGHRSVSWYQQTPGQGLQFLFEYFSETQRNKGNFPGRFSGRQFSNSRSEMNVSTLELGDSALYLCASSEPSLGQPYNEQFFGPGTRLTVL.